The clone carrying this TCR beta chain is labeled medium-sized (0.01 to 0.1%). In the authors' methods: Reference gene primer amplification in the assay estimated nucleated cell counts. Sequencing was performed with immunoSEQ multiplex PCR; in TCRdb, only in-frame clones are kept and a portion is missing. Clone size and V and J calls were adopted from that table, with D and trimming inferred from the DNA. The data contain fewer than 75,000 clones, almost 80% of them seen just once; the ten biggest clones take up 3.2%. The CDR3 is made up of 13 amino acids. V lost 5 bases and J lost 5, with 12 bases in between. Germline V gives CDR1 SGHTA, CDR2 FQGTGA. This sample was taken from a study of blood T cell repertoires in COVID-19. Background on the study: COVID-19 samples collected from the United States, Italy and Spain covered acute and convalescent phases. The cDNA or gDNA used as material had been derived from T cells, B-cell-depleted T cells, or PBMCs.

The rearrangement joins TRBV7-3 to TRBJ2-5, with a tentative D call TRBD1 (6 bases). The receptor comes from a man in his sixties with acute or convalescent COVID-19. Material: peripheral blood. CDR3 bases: TGTGCCAGCAGCCTAGGGGGTTGGGAGACCCAGTACTTC. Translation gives CASSLGGWETQYF.